The rows below give T cell receptor beta chains drawn from one sample of a study of blood T cells in healthy people across ages. TCRdb recomputed calls from the 5' RACE reads with MiXCR, one row per CDR3 protein. This table has around 1.5 million distinct CDR3 sequences, 55% to 75% appearing once. Sequenced: blood. These receptors originate from a man aged 18 to 30 in good health. CDR3s include the opening cysteine and the closing phenylalanine or tryptophan. The D gene is left open where the match is weak. A clone size is listed for some rows: how often the clone was seen (once, few, many), or a class if it is expanded.

CDR3,DNA,J,D,V,size
CASTPSLERGVNEQFF,TGTGCCAGCACCCCCTCCCTAGAGAGAGGGGTCAATGAGCAGTTCTTC,TRBJ2-1,NA,TRBV21-1,NA
CASSPQNTDTQYF,TGCGCCAGCAGCCCACAGAACACAGATACGCAGTATTTT,TRBJ2-3,NA,TRBV4-1,few
CASSPPPGQSGGYTF,TGTGCCAGCAGCCCCCCACCGGGACAGTCTGGTGGCTACACCTTC,TRBJ1-2,TRBD1,TRBV7-8,NA
CASSLAIVRGGEETQYF,TGTGCCAGCAGCTTAGCGATTGTTCGGGGAGGTGAAGAGACCCAGTACTTC,TRBJ2-5,NA,TRBV7-9,NA
CASSLQETLGTQYF,TGTGCCAGCAGTCTCCAGGAAACTTTAGGGACCCAGTACTTC,TRBJ2-5,NA,TRBV27,NA
CASRDQTDTQYF,TGTGCCAGCAGGGACCAAACAGATACGCAGTATTTT,TRBJ2-3,NA,TRBV27,few
CASSPQRGMNTEAFF,TGTGCCAGCAGCCCCCAGAGGGGGATGAACACTGAAGCTTTCTTT,TRBJ1-1,NA,TRBV5-4,NA
CSVESGRGSYNEQFF,TGCAGCGTGGAATCAGGGAGGGGCTCCTACAATGAGCAGTTCTTC,TRBJ2-1,TRBD2,TRBV29-1,few
CASSYYAEAFF,TGTGCCAGCAGTTACTACGCTGAAGCTTTCTTT,TRBJ1-1,NA,TRBV6-5,NA
CASSSPSGQGRKGQYF,TGTGCCAGCAGCTCACCATCCGGACAGGGACGGAAAGGGCAGTACTTC,TRBJ2-7,TRBD1,TRBV7-2,NA
CASSPFLSEAFF,TGTGCCAGCAGCCCTTTCTTGTCTGAAGCTTTCTTT,TRBJ1-1,NA,TRBV13,NA
CASSQPGQGVYGHTF,TGCGCCAGCAGCCAACCGGGACAGGGAGTCTATGGCCACACCTTC,TRBJ1-2,TRBD1,TRBV4-1,NA
CSGARGSSYNEQFF,TGCAGCGGGGCGAGGGGAAGCTCCTACAATGAGCAGTTCTTC,TRBJ2-1,NA,TRBV29-1,NA
CASSTQVPSSYNEQFF,TGTGCCAGCAGCACACAGGTTCCCAGCTCCTACAATGAGCAGTTCTTC,TRBJ2-1,NA,TRBV7-9,NA
CASSYETGDSPLHF,TGTGCCAGCAGTTACGAAACAGGGGATTCACCCCTCCACTTT,TRBJ1-6,TRBD1,TRBV6-6,NA
CASSQVRQGGPHSPLHF,TGCGCCAGCAGCCAGGTTCGACAAGGCGGACCCCATTCACCCCTCCACTTT,TRBJ1-6,NA,TRBV4-1,NA
CASMGADRYNEQFF,TGTGCCAGCATGGGGGCGGACAGATACAATGAGCAGTTCTTC,TRBJ2-1,NA,TRBV6-2/TRBV6-3,NA
CASSPRDIVGYTF,TGTGCCAGCAGTCCCCGGGACATTGTTGGCTACACCTTC,TRBJ1-2,NA,TRBV25-1,few
CASQTGSSQYF,TGTGCCAGCCAAACGGGCAGTTCGCAGTACTTC,TRBJ2-7,NA,TRBV25-1,NA
CASSLAPGQETQYF,TGTGCCAGCAGCTTGGCTCCCGGCCAAGAGACCCAGTACTTC,TRBJ2-5,NA,TRBV5-1,NA
CASSRGQTYYEQYF,TGTGCCAGCAGCCGAGGACAGACCTACTACGAGCAGTACTTC,TRBJ2-7,NA,TRBV6-2/TRBV6-3,NA
CASSLSVASGELFF,TGCGCCAGCAGCCTCTCGGTCGCTTCCGGGGAGCTGTTTTTT,TRBJ2-2,NA,TRBV4-3,NA